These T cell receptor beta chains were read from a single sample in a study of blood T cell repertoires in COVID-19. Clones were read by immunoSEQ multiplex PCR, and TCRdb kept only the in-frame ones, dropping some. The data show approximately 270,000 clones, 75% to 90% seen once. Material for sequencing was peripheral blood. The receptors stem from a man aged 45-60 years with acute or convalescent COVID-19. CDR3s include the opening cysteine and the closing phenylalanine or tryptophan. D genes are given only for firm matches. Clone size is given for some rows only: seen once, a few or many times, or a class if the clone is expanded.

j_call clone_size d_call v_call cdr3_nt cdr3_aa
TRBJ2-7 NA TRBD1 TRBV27 TGTGCCAGCAGTTTAGGAGTGGGGACAGGGCCTAAAGAGCAGTACTTC CASSLGVGTGPKEQYF
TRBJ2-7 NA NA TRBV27 TGTGCCAGCAGACCCCCCCCAGGGTACGCGTCCTACGAGCAGTACTTC CASRPPPGYASYEQYF
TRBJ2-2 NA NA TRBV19 TGTGCCAGTAGTATTCGAGGGCCACCGAACACCGGGGAGCTGTTTTTT CASSIRGPPNTGELFF
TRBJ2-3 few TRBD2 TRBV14 TGTGCCAGCAGCCAAGATCGAGTGGGGGGGGGCACAGATACGCAGTATTTT CASSQDRVGGGTDTQYF
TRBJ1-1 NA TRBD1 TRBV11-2 TGTGCCAGCAGCTTAGGGACAGGGCGCACTGAAGCTTTCTTT CASSLGTGRTEAFF
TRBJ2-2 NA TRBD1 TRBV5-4 TGTGCCAGCAGCTTAGAGGGACAGGGGGCGATCCCCGGGGAGCTGTTTTTT CASSLEGQGAIPGELFF
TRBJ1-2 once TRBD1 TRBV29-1 TGCAGCGTTGGAAACTACAGGGGTGGAAGAGGCTACACCTTC CSVGNYRGGRGYTF
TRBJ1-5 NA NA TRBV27 TGTGCCAGCAGCATTAAACGGGGATACAATCAGCCCCAGCATTTT CASSIKRGYNQPQHF
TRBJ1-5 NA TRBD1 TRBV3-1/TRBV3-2 TGTGCCAGCAGCCAAGCCGGGACAGTTAATCAGCCCCAGCATTTT CASSQAGTVNQPQHF
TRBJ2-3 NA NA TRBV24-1 TGTGCCACCAGTGTCCGAGCGGCGGAAGGCACAGATACGCAGTATTTT CATSVRAAEGTDTQYF
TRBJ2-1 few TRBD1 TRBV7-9 TGTGCCAGCAGCTTCGCAGGGGGCTCCTACAATGAGCAGTTCTTC CASSFAGGSYNEQFF
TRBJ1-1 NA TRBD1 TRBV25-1 TGTGCCAGCGCTTACCGGGACAGGGGTATGAACACTGAAGCTTTCTTT CASAYRDRGMNTEAFF
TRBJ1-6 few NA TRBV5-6 TGTGCCAGCAGCTCCCGGGGGAGCCCAGGGTCACCCCTCCACTTT CASSSRGSPGSPLHF
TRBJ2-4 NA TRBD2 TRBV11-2 TGTGCCAGCAGTTACTCTAGCGGGGGTCGGGACATTCAGTACTTC CASSYSSGGRDIQYF
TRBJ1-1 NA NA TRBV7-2 TGTGCCAGCAGCTTAGGTCGGGAAGAAGCTTTCTTT CASSLGREEAFF
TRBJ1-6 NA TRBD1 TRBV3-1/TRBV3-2 TGTGCCAGCAGCCCCCCGACAGGGGGCATAGGATCACCCCTCCACTTT CASSPPTGGIGSPLHF
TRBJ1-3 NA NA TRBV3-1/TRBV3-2 TGTGCCAGCAGCCAAACGACAGCTGGAAACACCATATATTTT CASSQTTAGNTIYF
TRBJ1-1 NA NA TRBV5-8 TGTGCCAGCAGCTTGAACTGGAACACTGAAGCTTTCTTT CASSLNWNTEAFF
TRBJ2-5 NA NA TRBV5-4 TGTGCCAGCAGCTTGGGATACTGGTCGGAGACCCAGTACTTC CASSLGYWSETQYF
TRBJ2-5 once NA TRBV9 TGTGCCAGCAGCGCCCAGGGGTGGGAGACCCAGTACTTC CASSAQGWETQYF
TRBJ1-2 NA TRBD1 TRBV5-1 TGCGCCAGCAGCGCGGTCAGGGGGCAGAGGGATGGCTACACCTTC CASSAVRGQRDGYTF
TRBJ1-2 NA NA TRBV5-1 TGCGCCAGCAGCTTGGATAGGGGCAGCGATGGCTACACCTTC CASSLDRGSDGYTF
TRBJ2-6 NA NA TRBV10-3 TGTGCCCACAGCTCTGGGGCCAACGTCCTGACTTTC CAHSSGANVLTF
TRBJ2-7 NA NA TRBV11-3 TGTGCCAGCAGCTCCGCGGGTCTTGGGGAGCAGTACTTC CASSSAGLGEQYF
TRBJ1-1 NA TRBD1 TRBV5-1 TGCGCCAGCAGCTTGAGGACAGGGGCTCCTGAAGCTTTCTTT CASSLRTGAPEAFF
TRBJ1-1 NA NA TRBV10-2 TGCGCCAGCAGTGAGTCGGGGCAGTTGAGAGTCAGGAACACTGAAGCTTTCTTT CASSESGQLRVRNTEAFF
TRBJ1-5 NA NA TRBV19 TGTGCCAGTAGTATAGATCACCGGGTGCCCCAGCATTTT CASSIDHRVPQHF
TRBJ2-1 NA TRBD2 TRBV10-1 TGCGCCAGCGCCCCCTCTCAGCGGGGGGGCGGGGGTGAGCAGTTCTTC CASAPSQRGGGGEQFF
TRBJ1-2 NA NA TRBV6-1 TGTGCCAGCAGTGAAATGGGGAGGGGTGGTGGCTACACCTTC CASSEMGRGGGYTF
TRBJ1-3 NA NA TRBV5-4 TGTGCCAGCAGCTTGGGAGGATCCGACTCTGGAAACACCATATATTTT CASSLGGSDSGNTIYF
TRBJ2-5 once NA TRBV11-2 TGTGCCAGCAGCACCACAGGTGGGCCTGGGACCCAGTACTTC CASSTTGGPGTQYF
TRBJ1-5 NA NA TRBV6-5 TGTGCCAGCAGTTACCCAGGACAATATAGCAATCAGCCCCAGCATTTT CASSYPGQYSNQPQHF
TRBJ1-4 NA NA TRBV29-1 TGCAGCGTGATGGACACACGAGAAAAACTGTTTTTT CSVMDTREKLFF
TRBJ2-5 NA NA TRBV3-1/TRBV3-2 TGTGCCAGCAGCCAAGAAATCCATACGTCGACAGCCCAAGAGACCCAGTACTTC CASSQEIHTSTAQETQYF
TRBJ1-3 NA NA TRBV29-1 TGCAGCGCCCGACTTCGGCTCTCTGGAAACACCATATATTTT CSARLRLSGNTIYF
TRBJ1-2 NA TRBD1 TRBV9 TGTGCCAGCAGCGTAGCTACCCCCTCGACAGGGGAGGGCTATGGCTACACCTTC CASSVATPSTGEGYGYTF
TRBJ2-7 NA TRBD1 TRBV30 TGTGCCGGAAACCCGACAGGGAATATCGAGCAGTACTTC CAGNPTGNIEQYF
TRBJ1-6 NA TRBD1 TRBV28 TGTGCCAGCAGAGACAGGGGGGCTTCCTATAATTCACCCCTCCACTTT CASRDRGASYNSPLHF
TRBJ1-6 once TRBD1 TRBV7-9 TGTGCCAGCAGCACGGACAGGGAGATAGGATCACCCCTCCACTTT CASSTDREIGSPLHF
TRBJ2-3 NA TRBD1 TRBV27 TGTGCCAGCAGTGGCTGGGACAGGCCCGGGACAGATACGCAGTATTTT CASSGWDRPGTDTQYF